Following are 17 T cell receptor beta chains from one sample sequenced in a study of molecular identifiers for immune sequencing clone quantification. Each CDR3 protein is one row after TCRdb ran MiXCR on the PCR reads. The sample has 88,000 or so distinct CDR3 sequences, 21% seen once. Sequenced: naive CD8+ T cells from blood, with Jurkat cell RNA spiked in. Subset indicated: FACS-sorted CD8+CD4-CCR7+CD45RA+ naive T cells. The receptors here all came from a human donor in good health. Some libraries in this study had Jurkat cell RNA spiked in.

This clonotype was seen repeatedly, ten times or more. V is TRBV5-1 and J is TRBJ2-4; possibly TRBD1 or TRBD2 for D (6 bases each). V gave up 1 base and J gave up 6 bases, with 17 bases separating them. The CDR3 spans 16 residues. The germline V gene encodes CDR1 SGHRS and CDR2 YFSETQ. As DNA, the CDR3 is TGCGCCAGCAGCTTGATCGGGGGCGCGAATGGAAACATTCAGTACTTC. Translating gives CASSLIGGANGNIQYF.

This clonotype was observed at least ten times. This chain connects TRBV19 to TRBJ2-1; 9 bases are a match to TRBD2. The CDR3 is made up of 18 amino acids. V shed 3 bases, J shed 7 bases, and the junction held 16 bases outside the gene matches. Per germline, CDR1 LNHDA and CDR2 SQIVND (reference sequence). The CDR3 DNA sequence: TGTGCCAGTAGTATCGGGCCCCTGGCGGGAGGGTTGAGTAATGAGCAGTTCTTC. It encodes CASSIGPLAGGLSNEQFF.

This clonotype was seen a few times. CDR3 nucleotide sequence: TGTGCCAGCAGCCACAAGACAGGGCAGAATTCACCCCTCCACTTT. Translating gives CASSHKTGQNSPLHF. J is TRBJ1-6 and V is TRBV14, with 7 bases matching TRBD1. This CDR3 contains 15 residues. The ends lost 3 bases at V and 7 bases at J; junction bases unmatched: 6. CDR1 is SGHDN and CDR2 is FVKESK in the germline V gene. Looking up the rest from reference TRBV14 and TRBJ1-6 gives the full variable domain: EAGVTQFPSHSVIEKGQTVTLRCDPISGHDNLYWYRRVMGKEIKFLLHFVKESKQDESGMPNNRFLAERTGGTYSTLKVQPAELEDSGVYFCASSHKTGQNSPLHFGNGTRLTVT.

For this clonotype: A much bigger clone sits one base away, suggesting this may be a read error. The chain carries TRBV27 and TRBJ1-5; D not resolved. The CDR3 is made up of 12 amino acids. The germline V gene has CDR1 MNHEY and CDR2 SMNVEV (reference sequence). DNA of the CDR3: TGTGCCGGCAGTCAGTGGAATCAGCCCCAGCATTTT. Amino acids: CAGSQWNQPQHF.

This clonotype has ten or more counts. CDR3 region: CASSDRTTYYEQYF. CDR3 in DNA: TGTGCCAGCAGTGATAGGACTACGTACTACGAGCAGTACTTC. The chain couples TRBV6-1 to TRBJ2-7; D is possibly TRBD2 (6 bases). V lost 3 bases and J lost 3, with 12 bases in between. CDR1 and CDR2 from the germline V gene are MNHNS and SASEGT. The CDR3 is made up of 14 amino acids.

This clonotype showed up many times. The chain joins TRBV5-5 to TRBJ2-5; D tentatively reads TRBD1 or TRBD2 (5 bases each). Germline V lookup: CDR1 SGHKS, CDR2 YYEKEE (reference sequence). The CDR3 spans 14 residues. Deletions cut 0 bases from V and 5 bases from J, with 11 bases between. The chain's CDR3 is CASSLEGPGETQYF. CDR3 coding DNA: TGTGCCAGCAGCTTGGAGGGGCCGGGGGAGACCCAGTACTTC.

In this sample, this clonotype turned up a few times. The rearrangement uses TRBV11-2 and TRBJ2-1; D might be TRBD2 (5 bases). The CDR3 sequence is 17 residues long. Trimming removed 1 base at V and 2 bases at J, with 15 bases between. Germline CDR1 SGHAT, CDR2 FQNNGV. The CDR3 loop is CASSLARREKPYNEQFF. Written as DNA, the CDR3 is TGTGCCAGCAGCTTAGCCCGACGGGAAAAACCCTACAATGAGCAGTTCTTC.

The sample holds many counts of this clonotype. The CDR3 nucleotides are TGTGCCAGCAGTCTTACCCTGGAGGCAGGGGGGAAAAACATTCAGTACTTC. Amino acid sequence: CASSLTLEAGGKNIQYF. V gene TRBV12-3 or TRBV12-4 combines with J gene TRBJ2-4, with a weak D call TRBD1 (7 bases). V lost 5 bases and J 4 bases, leaving 21 bases between the germline ends. The CDR3 runs to 17 residues.

A few counts support this clonotype. The CDR3 sequence: CASSLLGGNEQFF. As DNA, the CDR3 is TGTGCCAGCAGCTTACTAGGGGGGAATGAGCAGTTCTTC. V and J are TRBV7-3 and TRBJ2-1, with D tentatively TRBD1 or TRBD2 (6 bases each). Germline lookup yields CDR1 SGHTA and CDR2 FQGTGA. Deletions cut 2 bases from V and 7 bases from J, with 9 bases between. The CDR3 has 13 amino acids. The full variable domain, completed using reference TRBV7-3 and TRBJ2-1, is GAGVSQTPSNKVTEKGKYVELRCDPISGHTALYWYRQSLGQGPEFLIYFQGTGAADDSGLPNDRFFAVRPEGSVSTLKIQRTERGDSAVYLCASSLLGGNEQFFGPGTRLTVL.

This clonotype appeared many times. The chain employs TRBV7-2 and TRBJ2-1, with D possibly TRBD2 on 5 matching bases. CDR1 and CDR2 (germline): SGHTA, FQGNSA. Trimming left V 5 bases short and J 4 bases short, with 9 bases between. The CDR3 is 13 amino acids. The chain's CDR3 is CASSPDSYNEQFF. The CDR3 bases are TGTGCCAGCAGCCCGGACTCGTACAATGAGCAGTTCTTC.

This clonotype was detected many times. Written as DNA, the CDR3 is TGTGCCAGCAGTATACTAGCGGGGTTCCTCCATACGCAGTATTTT. This encodes CASSILAGFLHTQYF. J is TRBJ2-3 and V is TRBV27, with 10 positions matching TRBD2. The CDR3 length is 15 residues. CDR1 MNHEY and CDR2 SMNVEV come from the germline V gene (reference sequence). The V segment lost 5 bases and the J segment 7 bases; nucleotides outside the gene matches: 9.

As regards this clonotype: A much larger clone differs from this one at a single base, so this may be a read error. This chain connects TRBV20-1 to TRBJ2-2; 12 nucleotides agree with TRBD1. J lost 5 bases, V lost 6 bases, and 13 bases had no gene match. Germline-derived CDR1 and CDR2 are DFQATT and SNEGSKA (reference sequence). The CDR3 length is 17 residues. The CDR3 bases are TGCAGTGCCACTTCCCACCGGGACAGGGGGCATACCGGGGAGCTGTTTTTT. Protein product: CSATSHRDRGHTGELFF.

With regard to this clonotype: This may be a read error: a much more frequent sequence differs by one nucleotide. The gene calls are TRBV19 and TRBJ2-7, with D uncertain. The CDR3 runs to 14 residues. CDR1 is LNHDA, CDR2 SQIVND, per germline (reference sequence). CDR3 residues: CASGMTRSDYEQYF. The CDR3 nucleotides read TGTGCCAGTGGTATGACCCGGAGCGACTACGAGCAGTACTTC.

The chain uses TRBV19 and TRBJ2-1; possibly TRBD2 for D (6 bases). Looked up from germline, CDR1 is LNHDA and CDR2 is SQIVND (reference sequence). Between the trimmed V and J ends, which lost 3 bases and 3 bases, there was a span of 6 bases. The CDR3 sequence is 13 residues long. The CDR3 DNA reads TGTGCCAGTAGTATGGGGGGCTACAATGAGCAGTTCTTC. This codes for CASSMGGYNEQFF.

The sample holds a few counts of this clonotype. The chain links TRBV5-6 to TRBJ2-7, with D unresolved. The CDR3 contains 13 residues. The germline V gene encodes CDR1 SGHDT and CDR2 YYEEEE. V lost 4 bases, J lost 3 bases, and 11 bases lay in between. CDR3 sequence reads: CASSTIPNYEQYF. The CDR3 DNA reads TGTGCCAGCAGCACCATCCCAAACTACGAGCAGTACTTC.

This clonotype was picked up many times. The chain uses TRBV7-2 and TRBJ2-1, with D tentatively TRBD2 (5 bases). The germline gives CDR1 SGHTA, CDR2 FQGNSA. V was cut by 5 bases and J by 5 bases, with 22 bases left in between. The CDR3 is 17 amino acids. The DNA for the CDR3 is TGTGCCAGCAGCCTAACTGGTATACTAGAATTCCACAATGAGCAGTTCTTC. It yields the protein CASSLTGILEFHNEQFF.

This chain uses TRBV11-2 with TRBJ1-1; a possible D gene is TRBD1 (5 bases). The CDR3 consists of 16 residues. With 5 bases removed from V and 3 bases from J, the gap between germline ends came to 19 bases. The germline CDR1 and CDR2 sequences are SGHAT and FQNNGV. The CDR3 loop reads CASSTSRVGGDTEAFF. The CDR3 DNA is TGTGCCAGCAGCACATCCAGGGTGGGAGGGGACACTGAAGCTTTCTTT.